The source of this T cell receptor beta chain is a study of blood T cell repertoires in COVID-19. Authors' methods: Amplification of reference gene primers provided the estimated nucleated cell counts. Clones were sequenced by immunoSEQ multiplex PCR, and TCRdb holds only the in-frame ones, with some missing. The V and J calls and the clone size are those of that table, but D and trimming were determined from the DNA. The sample contains more than 130,000 clones, 87% of which appear only once. Germline lookup yields CDR1 MNHEY and CDR2 SVGAGI. Trimming cost V 6 bases and J 1 base; bases outside gene matches: 4. The CDR3 covers 14 residues.

Specimen: peripheral blood. The chain carries TRBV6-5 and TRBJ1-1; 8 nucleotides agree with TRBD1. This receptor was identified in a woman aged 40 to 50 with acute or convalescent COVID-19. The CDR3 nucleotides read TGTGCCAGCAGCCAAGGACAGGGGAACACTGAAGCTTTCTTT. Translation gives CASSQGQGNTEAFF.